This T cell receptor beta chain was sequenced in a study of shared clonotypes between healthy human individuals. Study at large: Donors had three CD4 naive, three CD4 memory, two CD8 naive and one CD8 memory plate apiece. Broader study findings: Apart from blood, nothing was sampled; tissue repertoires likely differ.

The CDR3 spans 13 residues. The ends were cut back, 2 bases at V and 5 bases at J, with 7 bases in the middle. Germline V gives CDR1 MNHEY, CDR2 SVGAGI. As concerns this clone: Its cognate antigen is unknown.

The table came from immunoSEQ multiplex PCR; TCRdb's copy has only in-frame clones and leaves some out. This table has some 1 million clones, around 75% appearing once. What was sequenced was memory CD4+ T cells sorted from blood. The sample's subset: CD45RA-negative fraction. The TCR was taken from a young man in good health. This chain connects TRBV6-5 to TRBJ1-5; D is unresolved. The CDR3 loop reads CASSYGRDQPQHF. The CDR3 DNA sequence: TGTGCCAGCAGTTACGGTCGAGATCAGCCCCAGCATTTT.